Detailed here is one T cell receptor beta chain. This clonotype occurred a few times. Its cognate antigen has yet to be identified. Within one base of it there is no much larger clone, and no base qualities were kept. The data were obtained in a study of T-cell reconstitution after alpha-beta-depleted transplantation in children listed by TCRdb under 2016. Regarding the complete study: Using TCR repertoire profiling, the study quantitatively followed how T-cell immune reconstitution unfolded in children after TCRalphabeta/CD19-depleted allogeneic hematopoietic cell transplantation. Here is what the overall study found, with its caveats: About two months after transplant, the apparently early recovery of alphabetaT-cell counts reportedly depended on just several hundred clones that had expanded rapidly and came from non-depleted graft cells. Over the following months the frequencies of hyperexpanded clones went down, and after one year T-cell counts and TCRbeta diversity were mostly credited to newly produced T cells. The high TCRbeta diversity at day 60 in some patients was ascribed to recipient T cells and intrathymic progenitors that had survived conditioning.

The junction carries 22 bases between V and J, which are trimmed by 7 bases and 4 bases respectively. As encoded in the germline V gene, CDR1 is MNHNS while CDR2 is SASEGT. The CDR3 covers 16 residues, taking in both the cysteine and the phenylalanine. Only the CDR3 region is kept as DNA, spanning 48 bases read in frame from base 1. The library was made by PCR. The reads were generated on an Illumina HiSeq 2500. TCR libraries were prepared with molecular barcoding, using unique molecular identifiers to normalize TCRbeta repertoire quantification. TCRdb took the public reads, trimmed them with fastp at Q25, ran MiXCR for clone calling and kept in-frame beta chains. Every CDR3 protein is listed once, alongside the most common genes and DNA of its rows. The sample includes over 200,000 distinct CDR3 sequences, with around a sixth observed a single time. Around two fifths of the sample is taken by the ten largest.

The sample's treatment or condition, from its label and the paper: allogeneic hematopoietic cell transplantation with graft depleted of TCRalphabeta T cells and CD19 B cells. Transplant recipients were children who received TCRalphabeta/CD19-depleted allogeneic hematopoietic cell grafts. The sequence derives from a male patient aged 2-15 years who had a stem cell transplant for acute lymphoblastic leukemia, so the T cells may come from the graft donor. This specimen consisted of PBMCs, mostly from graft donor cells, obtained 360 days after TCRalphabeta/CD19-depleted stem cell transplant. Rearrangement joined TRBV6-1 to TRBJ2-5, with a tentative D gene TRBD2 over 7 matching bases. Here is the DNA: TGTGCCAGCACCCCAAGAGGGGGGGCCTTGGTAGAGACCCAGTACTTC. Protein translation: CASTPRGGALVETQYF.